The rows below give T cell receptor beta chains drawn from one sample of a study of response to subunit inactivated influenza vaccine. One entry per CDR3 protein results from TCRdb running MiXCR on the RT-PCR reads. This sample has more than 550,000 distinct CDR3 sequences, with 12% found just once. The material was PBMCs from blood, obtained on the day of vaccination. The receptors come from a man aged 50 to 60 who received an inactivated influenza vaccine. CDR3s leave out the opening cysteine and the closing phenylalanine or tryptophan.

17	TRBV20-1	TRBJ2-3	SARDPKVVNYRSTDTQY
12	TRBV24-1	TRBJ2-5	ATSDLTLGETQY
10	TRBV14	TRBJ1-3	ATGHSGNTIY
12	TRBV7-8	TRBJ2-5	ASSTPGLGETQY
14	TRBV24-1	TRBJ2-5	ATSDSRTSGVETQY
14	TRBV21-1	TRBJ1-2	ASSGSPDRPNYGYT
12	TRBV30	TRBJ2-7	AWSVRDRPYEQY
12	TRBV20-1	TRBJ2-3	SARVDLLTDTQY
13	TRBV29-1	TRBJ2-3	SVESTPESTDTQY
15	TRBV5-1	TRBJ2-7	ASSYQPGTPGDYEQY